The 27 T cell receptor beta chains presented below share a single source sample, sequenced in a study of CXCR3-negative and CXCR3-positive naive CD8 T cells. Through 5' RACE with UMI labels, the TRB cDNA libraries were prepared. With the 5' RACE reads reprocessed, TCRdb shows one record per CDR3 protein and no DNA. Here the sample table reports over 8,000 distinct CDR3 sequences. Sequenced material: naive CXCR3- CD8+ T cells from blood. Subset denoted: CD45RO-CCR7+CD27+CD95- naive CD8+ T cells lacking CXCR3 (TNR3-). The receptor set was obtained from a human donor in good health. Some clones in this sample may be carry-over from other donors' samples.

The V and J genes are TRBV5-4 and TRBJ2-7; absent DNA, TCRdb's TRBD1 call cannot be checked. This CDR3 has 15 amino acids. Germline V gene data show CDR1 as SGHNT and CDR2 as YYREEE (reference sequence). The CDR3: CASSDPGQGFNEQYF.

According to its frequency, this clonotype is medium-sized. The chain uses TRBV5-1 and TRBJ2-6; TCRdb selects TRBD1, and the lack of DNA leaves this call unchecked. This CDR3 region has 17 residues. The germline V gene has CDR1 SGHRS and CDR2 YFSETQ. CDR3 loop: CASSLGQTVSGANVLTF.

CDR3 region: CSAGNQEYGYTF. The chain is built from TRBV29-1 and TRBJ1-2. CDR3 length equals 12 residues. Germline V CDR1 and CDR2: SQVTM, ANQGSEA. Full variable domain (missing parts from reference TRBV29-1 and TRBJ1-2): SAVISQKPSRDICQRGTSLTIQCQVDSQVTMMFWYRQQPGQSLTLIATANQGSEATYESGFVIDKFPISRPNLTFSTLTVSNMSPEDSSIYLCSAGNQEYGYTFGSGTRLTVV.

This chain connects TRBV5-4 to TRBJ2-1. The CDR3 extends over 14 amino acids. Germline loops: CDR1 SGHNT, CDR2 YYREEE (reference sequence). The CDR3: CASSNRGAYNEQFF.

The chain uses TRBV18 and TRBJ2-2. The CDR3 loop spans 13 amino acids. Germline V CDR1 and CDR2: KGHSH, LQKENI. CDR3 region: CASSPMEAGELFF.

This clonotype counts as medium-sized by frequency. V and J are TRBV29-1 and TRBJ2-3; the TCRdb D gene call, TRBD2, has no DNA to confirm it. Germline V CDR1 and CDR2: SQVTM, ANQGSEA. CDR3 length: 18 residues. The CDR3 sequence: CSVGSTSGTKGSTDTQYF.

The chain joins TRBV29-1 to TRBJ1-6; checking the TCRdb D call of TRBD1 is not possible without DNA. Germline V CDR1 and CDR2: SQVTM, ANQGSEA. The CDR3 runs to 15 residues. CDR3 protein: CSVTDREGGNSPLHF.

V gene TRBV19 combines with J gene TRBJ2-7; TCRdb proposes TRBD2, but this gene call is untestable without DNA. The CDR3 spans 14 residues. Germline V gene sequence: CDR1 LNHDA, CDR2 SQIVND (reference sequence). This CDR3 is CASSWTSSSYEQYF.

CDR3 amino acids: CASSLRRVEAFF. The chain carries TRBV7-2 and TRBJ1-1. Germline lookup yields CDR1 SGHTA and CDR2 FQGNSA. This CDR3 spans 12 amino acids.

This CDR3 is CASSRPDPGLAALGVDTQYF. The chain carries TRBV7-6 and TRBJ2-3; TCRdb outputs TRBD2, but without DNA this stays unchecked. The CDR3 totals 20 residues. CDR1 and CDR2 from the germline V gene are SGHVS and FNYEAQ.

The rearrangement joins TRBV29-1 to TRBJ1-2; the D call from TCRdb, TRBD1, cannot be confirmed without DNA. CDR1 and CDR2 from the germline V gene are SQVTM and ANQGSEA. The CDR3 totals 11 residues. The CDR3 reads CSDGPGWGYTF.

This chain joins TRBV29-1 and TRBJ2-7; the TRBD1 assignment by TCRdb is unverifiable without DNA. The CDR3 consists of 14 residues. Germline lookup yields CDR1 SQVTM and CDR2 ANQGSEA. The CDR3 is CSVEEAGKNYEQYF.

This clonotype counts as medium-sized by frequency. The rearrangement joins TRBV3-1 to TRBJ2-2; checking the TCRdb D call of TRBD1 is not possible without DNA. CDR3 size: 14 residues. Germline V CDR1 and CDR2: LGHDT, YNNKEL (reference sequence). The CDR3 is CASSQVVGGGELFF. The full variable domain, its missing parts supplied by reference TRBV3-1 and TRBJ2-2, is DTAVSQTPKYLVTQMGNDKSIKCEQNLGHDTMYWYKQDSKKFLKIMFSYNNKELIINETVPNRFSPKSPDKAHLNLHINSLELGDSAVYFCASSQVVGGGELFFGEGSRLTVL.

V and J are TRBV23-1 and TRBJ2-3. TRBV23-1 is annotated as an ORF whose role is uncertain. This CDR3 spans 12 amino acids. CDR3 loop: CASSQPTDTQYF.

The V call is TRBV25-1, the J call TRBJ2-1. The CDR3 length is 19 residues. The germline CDR1 and CDR2 sequences are MGHDK and SYGVNS. The CDR3 protein is CASSLDASRLLSSYNEQFF.

This clonotype is labeled medium-sized (0.01 to 0.1%) based on frequency. This sequence joins TRBV27 and TRBJ2-1; checking the TCRdb D call of TRBD2 is not possible without DNA. Germline V gene data show CDR1 as MNHEY and CDR2 as SMNVEV (reference sequence). This CDR3 is 15 amino acids long. The CDR3 loop is CASIPQGSAGNEQFF.

The rearrangement uses TRBV10-3 and TRBJ1-2; TCRdb proposes TRBD1, but this gene call is untestable without DNA. CDR1 is ENHRY and CDR2 is SYGVKD in the germline V gene. CDR3 size: 12 residues. This CDR3 reads CAIVGQGDGYTF.

This CDR3 reads CASSFWGVGTEAFF. The rearrangement joins TRBV28 to TRBJ1-1; TCRdb's D call of TRBD1 is untestable without DNA. This CDR3 contains 14 residues. The V gene's germline CDR1 is MDHEN and CDR2 SYDVKM. The whole variable domain, remainder taken from reference TRBV28 and TRBJ1-1, is DVKVTQSSRYLVKRTGEKVFLECVQDMDHENMFWYRQDPGLGLRLIYFSYDVKMKEKGDIPEGYSVSREKKERFSLILESASTNQTSMYLCASSFWGVGTEAFFGQGTRLTVV.

This chain's CDR3 is CASSYSAFSYEQYF. This rearrangement joins TRBV27 to TRBJ2-7. Germline V gene lookup returns CDR1 MNHEY and CDR2 SMNVEV (reference sequence). The CDR3 length is 14 residues.

This clonotype is identified as medium-sized from frequency. The CDR3 is CASSKSGTAGTEAFF. The chain carries TRBV27 and TRBJ1-1. Germline V gene sequence: CDR1 MNHEY, CDR2 SMNVEV (reference sequence). The CDR3 totals 15 residues.

This chain joins TRBV29-1 and TRBJ2-7; the TCRdb call, TRBD2, lacks DNA for checking. CDR1 and CDR2 from the germline V gene are SQVTM and ANQGSEA. The CDR3 is 14 amino acids. CDR3 protein: CSVAGRGGEGEQYF.

The chain carries TRBV29-1 and TRBJ1-2. This CDR3 has 11 residues. Germline assignment: CDR1 SQVTM and CDR2 ANQGSEA. This CDR3 reads CSVVGMRGYTF.

Its frequency marks this clonotype as medium-sized (0.01 to 0.1%). The V call is TRBV29-1, the J call TRBJ2-1; lacking DNA, the TRBD2 call made by TCRdb goes unchecked. This CDR3 comprises 13 residues. Germline assignment: CDR1 SQVTM and CDR2 ANQGSEA. CDR3 loop: CSVELADYNEQFF.

This chain uses TRBV27 with TRBJ1-1; checking the TCRdb D call of TRBD1 is not possible without DNA. The CDR3 extends over 12 amino acids. CDR1 and CDR2 (germline): MNHEY, SMNVEV (reference sequence). CDR3 protein: CASSSRDSGAFF.

The chain carries TRBV12-3 or TRBV12-4 and TRBJ2-7; TCRdb reports TRBD2, a call that lacks DNA to check it against. This CDR3 region has 16 residues. This CDR3 is CASSLPSSGMTYEQYF.

By frequency, this clonotype registers medium-sized. This chain links TRBV28 with TRBJ2-1; the TRBD2 assignment by TCRdb is unverifiable without DNA. CDR3 length: 13 residues. CDR1 is MDHEN, CDR2 SYDVKM, per germline. CDR3 sequence: CASSFRSGNEQFF.

In terms of frequency, this clonotype is medium-sized. The chain joins TRBV27 to TRBJ1-1; the TCRdb call, TRBD1, lacks DNA for checking. Germline V gene lookup returns CDR1 MNHEY and CDR2 SMNVEV (reference sequence). The CDR3 totals 13 residues. The CDR3 is CASSLPGQVEAFF.